Listed below are T cell receptor beta chains from one sample, sequenced in a study of healthy donors' naive CD4 and CD8 T cells. TCRdb reprocessed the reads with MiXCR, giving one entry per CDR3 protein. The sample contains 180,000 or so distinct CDR3 sequences, around 80% of which appear only once. What was sequenced was naive CD4+ and CD8+ T cells sorted from blood, pooled from several donors. These receptors were obtained from a pool of human donors in good health; the sample pools cells from several healthy donors. Each CDR3 is given with its conserved first and last residue. The order of the fields is D gene, clone size, J gene, V gene, CDR3 DNA, CDR3 protein. The D gene is left open where the match is weak. Clone size is given for some rows only: seen once, a few or many times, or a class if the clone is expanded.

d_gene: NA
abundance: NA
j_gene: TRBJ1-2
v_gene: TRBV6-5
CDR3nt: TGTGCCAGCAGTTACTCAGGTGCGGGCCGTGGCTACACCTTC
CDR3aa: CASSYSGAGRGYTF

d_gene: NA
abundance: NA
j_gene: TRBJ2-7
v_gene: TRBV11-2
CDR3nt: TGTGCCAGCAGCCGCTGGAGGGGTAGCGAGCAGTACTTC
CDR3aa: CASSRWRGSEQYF

d_gene: TRBD2
abundance: NA
j_gene: TRBJ2-1
v_gene: TRBV5-6
CDR3nt: TGTGCCAGCAGCTTCTCTAGCGGGGATGAGCAGTTCTTC
CDR3aa: CASSFSSGDEQFF

d_gene: NA
abundance: NA
j_gene: TRBJ1-1
v_gene: TRBV4-2
CDR3nt: TGTGCCAGCAGCCAACCGGGGACTCGTGGCACTGAAGCTTTCTTT
CDR3aa: CASSQPGTRGTEAFF

d_gene: NA
abundance: NA
j_gene: TRBJ1-5
v_gene: TRBV20-1
CDR3nt: TGCAGTGCTAGTTCCGCAGTCAATCAGCCCCAGCATTTT
CDR3aa: CSASSAVNQPQHF

d_gene: TRBD2
abundance: NA
j_gene: TRBJ2-5
v_gene: TRBV20-1
CDR3nt: TGCAGTGCTAGAGTAGGGAGGGCGCGATGGGAGACCCAGTACTTC
CDR3aa: CSARVGRARWETQYF

d_gene: NA
abundance: NA
j_gene: TRBJ2-3
v_gene: TRBV19
CDR3nt: TGTGCCAGTAGTTTTATGGGGGATACGCAGTATTTT
CDR3aa: CASSFMGDTQYF

d_gene: NA
abundance: NA
j_gene: TRBJ2-1
v_gene: TRBV6-5
CDR3nt: TGTGCCAGCAGTTACGAGGCGGAAAGCTCCTACAGTGAGCAGTTCTTC
CDR3aa: CASSYEAESSYSEQFF

d_gene: NA
abundance: few
j_gene: TRBJ2-5
v_gene: TRBV15
CDR3nt: TGTGCCACCAGCAGAGATCTAAAGGGGACCCAGTACTTC
CDR3aa: CATSRDLKGTQYF

d_gene: NA
abundance: NA
j_gene: TRBJ1-3
v_gene: TRBV19
CDR3nt: TGTGCCAGTTTGGGACCGAATGGAAACACCATATATTTT
CDR3aa: CASLGPNGNTIYF

d_gene: TRBD1
abundance: NA
j_gene: TRBJ1-1
v_gene: TRBV5-5
CDR3nt: TGTGCCAGCAGACGGACAGGGATGAACACTGAAGCTTTCTTT
CDR3aa: CASRRTGMNTEAFF

d_gene: NA
abundance: few
j_gene: TRBJ2-7
v_gene: TRBV12-3/TRBV12-4
CDR3nt: TGTGCCAGCAGTCTCCGGGTGAGCTCCTACGAGCAGTACTTC
CDR3aa: CASSLRVSSYEQYF

d_gene: NA
abundance: few
j_gene: TRBJ2-7
v_gene: TRBV6-5
CDR3nt: TGTGCCAGCAGTTATCCGCTTCGTCCCTACGAGCAGTACTTC
CDR3aa: CASSYPLRPYEQYF

d_gene: NA
abundance: once
j_gene: TRBJ2-1
v_gene: TRBV7-8
CDR3nt: TGTGCCAGCAGCTTAACGGGGGCTTACAATGGGCAGTTCTTC
CDR3aa: CASSLTGAYNGQFF

d_gene: NA
abundance: NA
j_gene: TRBJ2-1
v_gene: TRBV29-1
CDR3nt: TGCAGCGTTGAAGGCTTAGGTGGCCTCAGGGGTGAGCAGTTCTTC
CDR3aa: CSVEGLGGLRGEQFF

d_gene: NA
abundance: NA
j_gene: TRBJ2-3
v_gene: TRBV29-1
CDR3nt: TGCAGCGTTGGACCGGGGGCTGCGGCAGATACGCAGTATTTT
CDR3aa: CSVGPGAAADTQYF

d_gene: TRBD1
abundance: few
j_gene: TRBJ2-1
v_gene: TRBV6-5
CDR3nt: TGTGCCAGCAGCTTGGACAGGCAGCAGTTCTTC
CDR3aa: CASSLDRQQFF

d_gene: TRBD1
abundance: NA
j_gene: TRBJ2-5
v_gene: TRBV6-5
CDR3nt: TGTGCCAGCAGTCGCCTCGGGACAGGGGGAGAGACCCAGTACTTC
CDR3aa: CASSRLGTGGETQYF

d_gene: NA
abundance: once
j_gene: TRBJ1-1
v_gene: TRBV11-1
CDR3nt: TGTGCCAGCAGCTTATTGACAACAGAAGCTTTCTTT
CDR3aa: CASSLLTTEAFF

d_gene: NA
abundance: NA
j_gene: TRBJ1-2
v_gene: TRBV29-1
CDR3nt: TGCAGCGTTGACGGGACCCTTGTCGCTAACTATGGCTACACCTTC
CDR3aa: CSVDGTLVANYGYTF

d_gene: NA
abundance: few
j_gene: TRBJ2-7
v_gene: TRBV19
CDR3nt: TGTGCCAGTAGTATAGATAGGCAGCAGGTCTACGAGCAGTACTTC
CDR3aa: CASSIDRQQVYEQYF

d_gene: TRBD1
abundance: NA
j_gene: TRBJ2-6
v_gene: TRBV29-1
CDR3nt: TGCAGCGTTGCTGGGAAGGACAGGGGACGGATTGGGGCCAACGTCCTGACTTTC
CDR3aa: CSVAGKDRGRIGANVLTF

d_gene: NA
abundance: NA
j_gene: TRBJ1-2
v_gene: TRBV29-1
CDR3nt: TGCAGCGTTGATGTCCTACTATCTAACTATGGCTACACCTTC
CDR3aa: CSVDVLLSNYGYTF

d_gene: TRBD1
abundance: once
j_gene: TRBJ2-7
v_gene: TRBV6-2/TRBV6-3
CDR3nt: TGTGCCAGCAAGAGGGACAGCCTCTACGAGCAGTACTTC
CDR3aa: CASKRDSLYEQYF

d_gene: NA
abundance: NA
j_gene: TRBJ2-3
v_gene: TRBV7-6
CDR3nt: TGTGCCAGCAGCTTTCCGTCTAGTGGTACAGATACGCAGTATTTT
CDR3aa: CASSFPSSGTDTQYF

d_gene: TRBD2
abundance: once
j_gene: TRBJ2-3
v_gene: TRBV6-5
CDR3nt: TGTGCCAGCAGAGTACTAGCGGGAGGGTACAGCACAGATACGCAGTATTTT
CDR3aa: CASRVLAGGYSTDTQYF

d_gene: NA
abundance: NA
j_gene: TRBJ1-1
v_gene: TRBV19
CDR3nt: TGTGCCAGTAGTATCCATGGAAGAATCGATACCGAAGCTTTCTTT
CDR3aa: CASSIHGRIDTEAFF

d_gene: TRBD1
abundance: few
j_gene: TRBJ1-4
v_gene: TRBV30
CDR3nt: TGTGCCTGGAGTGCAGCCGGGACAGAGAATGAAAAACTGTTTTTT
CDR3aa: CAWSAAGTENEKLFF

d_gene: TRBD1
abundance: NA
j_gene: TRBJ1-2
v_gene: TRBV29-1
CDR3nt: TGCAGCGTTGAGGTTGCGGGACAGTTCCCCTATGGCTACACCTTC
CDR3aa: CSVEVAGQFPYGYTF

d_gene: NA
abundance: NA
j_gene: TRBJ1-1
v_gene: TRBV5-1
CDR3nt: TGCGCCAGCAGCTTTGTGGGAGAGGCTGAAGCTTTCTTT
CDR3aa: CASSFVGEAEAFF

d_gene: TRBD2
abundance: few
j_gene: TRBJ2-2
v_gene: TRBV29-1
CDR3nt: TGCAGCGCCCCGGGGGGCACCGGGGAGCTGTTTTTT
CDR3aa: CSAPGGTGELFF

d_gene: NA
abundance: NA
j_gene: TRBJ1-1
v_gene: TRBV12-3/TRBV12-4
CDR3nt: TGTGCCAGCGGCTACAGGACGGGGAACACTGAAGCTTTCTTT
CDR3aa: CASGYRTGNTEAFF

d_gene: TRBD1
abundance: NA
j_gene: TRBJ2-7
v_gene: TRBV19
CDR3nt: TGTGCCAGTAGTCCCGGGACAGCGAGCGAGCAGTACTTC
CDR3aa: CASSPGTASEQYF

d_gene: NA
abundance: NA
j_gene: TRBJ1-2
v_gene: TRBV6-6
CDR3nt: TGTGCCAGCACCACTGGGACACGATATGGCTACACCTTC
CDR3aa: CASTTGTRYGYTF

d_gene: NA
abundance: NA
j_gene: TRBJ2-1
v_gene: TRBV27
CDR3nt: TGTGCCAGCAGTCCGAATATGAATGAGCAGTTCTTC
CDR3aa: CASSPNMNEQFF

d_gene: TRBD1
abundance: NA
j_gene: TRBJ1-2
v_gene: TRBV28
CDR3nt: TGTGCCAGCAGTGCCGGACAGGACTATGGCTACACCTTC
CDR3aa: CASSAGQDYGYTF

d_gene: TRBD2
abundance: NA
j_gene: TRBJ2-1
v_gene: TRBV19
CDR3nt: TGTGCCAGTAGTGTAGGACCTAGCGGGAGGCTCAGAATCACCTACAATGAGCAGTTCTTC
CDR3aa: CASSVGPSGRLRITYNEQFF

d_gene: NA
abundance: NA
j_gene: TRBJ1-6
v_gene: TRBV20-1
CDR3nt: TGCAGTGCTAGAAATAACTTAGGATCACCCCTCCACTTT
CDR3aa: CSARNNLGSPLHF

d_gene: TRBD2
abundance: NA
j_gene: TRBJ2-7
v_gene: TRBV27
CDR3nt: TGTGCCAGCAGTTGGGACGGGAGGGCCAGCGAGCAGTACTTC
CDR3aa: CASSWDGRASEQYF